What follows are 20 T cell receptor beta chains derived from one specimen sequenced in a study of identical twins. TCRdb fed the 5' RACE reads into MiXCR, producing one record per CDR3 protein. The table includes 1.5 million to 2 million distinct CDR3 sequences, roughly 35% detected once. Material: cord blood. Source of these receptors: a newborn girl in good health.

The rearrangement joins TRBV3-1 to TRBJ1-1; possibly TRBD1 for D (5 bases). Germline V lookup: CDR1 LGHDT, CDR2 YNNKEL (reference sequence). Trimming took 4 bases from V and 2 from J, leaving 17 bases between them. The CDR3 length is 16 residues. The CDR3 region is CASSLKPGTPNTEAFF. The DNA for the CDR3 is TGTGCCAGCAGCCTCAAACCGGGGACCCCCAACACTGAAGCTTTCTTT.

This clonotype was found a few times. This chain joins TRBV9 and TRBJ2-7; no clear D gene. The V end was cut by 0 bases, the J end by 6 bases, with 13 bases between. The CDR3 length is 14 residues. CDR1 and CDR2 from the germline V gene are SGDLS and YYNGEE. The CDR3 loop is CASSVAVVGPEQYF. The CDR3 coding sequence is TGTGCCAGCAGCGTAGCTGTGGTAGGTCCCGAGCAGTACTTC.

This chain uses TRBV5-1 with TRBJ2-6; D unresolved. Trimming took off 0 bases at V and 4 bases at J, with 8 bases between the two ends. Germline V gene lookup returns CDR1 SGHRS and CDR2 YFSETQ. The CDR3 is made up of 15 amino acids. The CDR3 sequence is CASSLDSTGANVLTF. DNA for the CDR3: TGCGCCAGCAGCTTGGACTCGACCGGGGCCAACGTCCTGACTTTC.

The chain couples TRBV20-1 to TRBJ2-4; unclear D gene. The CDR3 covers 13 residues. Per the germline V gene, CDR1 is DFQATT and CDR2 is SNEGSKA (reference sequence). V was pared by 3 bases and J by 0 bases, with 6 bases between. CDR3 in amino acids: CSASWTAKNIQYF. The CDR3 DNA is TGCAGTGCTAGTTGGACAGCCAAAAACATTCAGTACTTC.

The chain uses TRBV5-6 and TRBJ2-7; D could derive from TRBD1 or TRBD2 (5 bases each). Germline V CDR1 and CDR2: SGHDT, YYEEEE. This CDR3 comprises 14 residues. V gave up 2 bases and J gave up 2 bases, with 11 bases separating them. CDR3 coding DNA: TGTGCCAGCAGCTTCCCGGGACGGACCTACGAGCAGTACTTC. Protein product: CASSFPGRTYEQYF.

V is TRBV20-1 and J is TRBJ2-1; the D is unclear. The end of the DNA aligns better with TRBJ2-7, so the J call may be wrong. The CDR3 is 11 amino acids. Germline lookup yields CDR1 DFQATT and CDR2 SNEGSKA (reference sequence). The CDR3, as DNA: TGCAGTGCTTCCCCCTACAATGAGCAGTACTTC. Translation gives CSASPYNEQYF.

As for this clonotype: This sequence is one base from a far larger clone and is likely a read error. V is TRBV7-8 and J is TRBJ2-7; D is perhaps TRBD1 (5 bases). The CDR3 covers 13 residues. From germline, CDR1 is SGHVS and CDR2 FQNEAQ. V gave up 1 base and J gave up 2 bases, with 6 bases separating them. The CDR3 coding sequence is TGTGCCAGCAGCTTAGTACAGGCCTACGAGCAGTACTTC. Encoded protein: CASSLVQAYEQYF.

Of note for this clonotype: A much larger clone lies a single base off, so this may be a read error. V and J are TRBV2 and TRBJ2-1; D may be TRBD2 (6 bases). The germline V gene encodes CDR1 SNHLY and CDR2 FYNNEI. V was pared by 5 bases and J by 6 bases, with 11 bases between. This CDR3 comprises 13 residues. CDR3 sequence reads: CASSSGTGNEQFF. CDR3 nucleotides: TGTGCCAGCAGTTCCGGGACTGGCAATGAGCAGTTCTTC.

This clonotype was observed a handful of times. This may come from a read error, since a much larger clone is one base off. V gene TRBV20-1 combines with J gene TRBJ2-3, with 11 bases that match TRBD1. Germline loops: CDR1 DFQATT, CDR2 SNEGSKA (reference sequence). This CDR3 region has 14 residues. The ends lost 5 bases at V and 0 bases at J; junction bases unmatched: 1. The CDR3 here is CSAGQGASTDTQYF. CDR3 coding DNA: TGCAGTGCTGGACAGGGGGCTAGCACAGATACGCAGTATTTT.

The chain joins TRBV5-1 to TRBJ1-1; TRBD1 agrees at 7 bases. This CDR3 is built from 15 residues. V lost 4 bases and J lost 3; bases outside the gene matches: 9. Germline V gene sequence: CDR1 SGHRS, CDR2 YFSETQ. The CDR3 reads CASSEGQLYHTEAFF. CDR3 DNA: TGCGCCAGCAGCGAGGGACAGCTTTACCACACTGAAGCTTTCTTT.

The table lists this clonotype with a few counts. The rearrangement joins TRBV5-1 to TRBJ2-5; D might be TRBD1 (6 bases). Germline CDR1 and CDR2: SGHRS and YFSETQ. Between the trimmed V and J ends, which lost 0 bases and 2 bases, there was a span of 14 bases. This CDR3 has 16 amino acids. The CDR3 DNA reads as TGCGCCAGCAGCTTGGCCTTGACAGGCTTTCAAGAGACCCAGTACTTC. This translates into CASSLALTGFQETQYF.

To note about this clonotype: A read error may be the cause here, since a much bigger clone is one base away. The V and J genes are TRBV4-2 and TRBJ2-5, with TRBD2 matching 9 bases. After removal of 0 bases from V and 11 bases from J, the junction contained 7 bases not matched to a gene. The CDR3 spans 14 residues. Germline V gene sequence: CDR1 LGHNA, CDR2 YNFKEQ. CDR3 residues: CASSQEDSGREQYF. CDR3 sequence (DNA): TGTGCCAGCAGCCAAGAAGATAGCGGGAGAGAGCAGTACTTC.

The chain couples TRBV7-9 to TRBJ1-4; tentatively, D is TRBD1 (5 bases). CDR1 and CDR2 (germline): SEHNR, FQNEAQ (reference sequence). The germline V and J ends were trimmed by 6 bases and 3 bases, with 14 bases remaining between them. This CDR3 spans 15 amino acids. The CDR3 region has the DNA TGTGCCAGCAGTCCAGGGTCCGTCGCTAATGAAAAACTGTTTTTT. As protein: CASSPGSVANEKLFF.

The chain employs TRBV7-2 and TRBJ2-1; D is possibly TRBD2 (7 bases). The CDR3 sequence is 15 residues long. Between the trimmed V and J ends, which lost 1 base and 8 bases, there was a span of 15 bases. CDR1 is SGHTA, CDR2 FQGNSA, per germline. The CDR3 loop is CASSLVGGPRDEQFF. CDR3 bases: TGTGCCAGCAGCTTAGTGGGGGGGCCTAGGGATGAGCAGTTCTTC. Using reference TRBV7-2 and TRBJ2-1 for the parts outside the CDR3, the full variable domain is GAGVSQSPSNKVTEKGKDVELRCDPISGHTALYWYRQSLGQGLEFLIYFQGNSAPDKSGLPSDRFSAERTGGSVSTLTIQRTQQEDSAVYLCASSLVGGPRDEQFFGPGTRLTVL.

In the case of this clonotype: This may stem from a read error, because a much larger clone lies one nucleotide away. The chain has TRBV2 and TRBJ2-3; no clear D. Per germline, CDR1 SNHLY and CDR2 FYNNEI. This CDR3 comprises 12 residues. The V end was cut by 8 bases, the J end by 0 bases, with 6 bases between. In DNA form, the CDR3 reads TGTGCCAGCTGCACTAGCACAGATACGCAGTATTTT. Translating gives CASCTSTDTQYF.

V gene TRBV7-9 combines with J gene TRBJ2-5; 11 positions match TRBD2. Looked up from germline, CDR1 is SEHNR and CDR2 is FQNEAQ (reference sequence). The trim removed 8 bases at V and 5 bases at J, leaving 16 bases unmatched. This CDR3 is built from 17 residues. The CDR3 DNA sequence: TGTGCCAGCGACACTTCCGGGACTAGCGGTATTTTTGAGACCCAGTACTTC. It codes for CASDTSGTSGIFETQYF.

This sequence joins TRBV20-1 and TRBJ1-2, with D unresolved. The CDR3 spans 14 residues. V shed 3 bases and J shed 2 bases, with 13 bases lying between them. Looked up from germline, CDR1 is DFQATT and CDR2 is SNEGSKA (reference sequence). The CDR3 DNA is TGCAGTGCTAGTGGTTCCGGCGCCAACTATGGCTACACCTTC. Its protein product is CSASGSGANYGYTF.

This clonotype has more than one count but fewer than ten. CDR3 amino acids: CASSYRLARGYEQYF. The DNA of the CDR3 is TGCGCCAGCAGCTATAGACTAGCGAGAGGGTACGAGCAGTACTTC. The chain is built from TRBV5-1 and TRBJ2-7; 8 nucleotides agree with TRBD2. The ends lost 3 bases at V and 4 bases at J; junction bases unmatched: 9. Germline V gene sequence: CDR1 SGHRS, CDR2 YFSETQ. There are 15 residues in the CDR3.

The V and J genes are TRBV7-2 and TRBJ2-3; 11 bases align to TRBD2. Germline values: CDR1 SGHTA, CDR2 FQGNSA. The V and J ends lost 5 bases and 4 bases, in that order; junction bases with no gene match: 8. CDR3 length: 16 residues. The CDR3 region has the DNA TGTGCCAGCAGCGCCCCTAGCGGGGGGCTTGCAGATACGCAGTATTTT. It yields the protein CASSAPSGGLADTQYF.

This clonotype was counted only a few times. The rearrangement uses TRBV6-1 and TRBJ1-1; 7 bases line up with TRBD1. This CDR3 is 15 amino acids long. CDR1 is MNHNS, CDR2 SASEGT, per germline. The ends lost 7 bases at V and 3 bases at J; junction bases unmatched: 11. The CDR3 sequence is CASTPVGTAYTEAFF. As DNA, the CDR3 is TGTGCCAGCACCCCTGTTGGGACAGCCTACACTGAAGCTTTCTTT.